The 14 T cell receptor beta chains below were found in one sample sequenced in a study of cytomegalovirus exposure and HLA in healthy donors. Profiling relied on immunoSEQ multiplex PCR, and the TCRdb table lists in-frame clones only, not all of them. The data hold approximately 160,000 clones, with 86% observed a single time. Input material: PBMCs. The source is a woman in her 30s in good health and CMV-seronegative.

V and J are TRBV5-8 and TRBJ2-3; 7 bases map to TRBD1. After removal of 1 base from V and 1 base from J, the junction contained 3 bases not matched to a gene. The CDR3 contains 15 residues. In germline, CDR1 is SGHTS, CDR2 YDEGEE. The CDR3 protein is CASSLQGVGTDTQYF. The CDR3 region has the DNA TGTGCCAGCAGCTTGCAGGGGGTGGGCACAGATACGCAGTATTTT.

The chain links TRBV7-2 to TRBJ2-7; no clear D gene. From germline, CDR1 is SGHTA and CDR2 FQGNSA. The V end was cut by 5 bases, the J end by 1 base, with 15 bases between. This CDR3 contains 15 residues. The CDR3 DNA follows: TGTGCCAGCAGCGCAGGTGGCGGTGGGTCCTACGAGCAGTACTTC. It codes for CASSAGGGGSYEQYF. Full variable domain (rest looked up from reference TRBV7-2 and TRBJ2-7): GAGVSQSPSNKVTEKGKDVELRCDPISGHTALYWYRQSLGQGLEFLIYFQGNSAPDKSGLPSDRFSAERTGGSVSTLTIQRTQQEDSAVYLCASSAGGGGSYEQYFGPGTRLTVT.

The rearrangement links TRBV5-6 to TRBJ1-1; maybe TRBD1 (6 bases). The V end lost 4 bases, the J end lost 1 base, and 8 bases lay between the germline ends. The CDR3 covers 13 residues. Germline values: CDR1 SGHDT, CDR2 YYEEEE. The CDR3 DNA reads TGTGCCAGCAGCCGGACAGAGAACACTGAAGCTTTCTTT. Translated: CASSRTENTEAFF.

The rearrangement uses TRBV6-1 and TRBJ1-1; no clear D. V was trimmed by 5 bases and J by 0 bases, leaving 4 bases between them. Germline-derived CDR1 and CDR2 are MNHNS and SASEGT. This CDR3 spans 12 amino acids. The CDR3 coding sequence is TGTGCCAGCAGTCACTTGAACACTGAAGCTTTCTTT. Its protein is CASSHLNTEAFF.

The chain recombines TRBV5-1 with TRBJ2-1; TRBD2 aligns across 8 bases. This CDR3 region has 15 residues. The ends lost 0 bases at V and 6 bases at J; junction bases unmatched: 5. The germline CDR1 and CDR2 sequences are SGHRS and YFSETQ. DNA of the CDR3: TGCGCCAGCAGCTTGGCAGCGGGAGTTGCCAATGAGCAGTTCTTC. Residues: CASSLAAGVANEQFF.

This clone was seen only a few times. The V call is TRBV5-6, the J call TRBJ2-1, with 10 bases aligning to TRBD2. CDR3 length: 17 amino acids. The ends lost 3 bases at V and 9 bases at J; junction bases unmatched: 15. From germline, CDR1 is SGHDT and CDR2 YYEEEE. The CDR3 is CASSSLVWLAGAGEQFF. CDR3 bases: TGTGCCAGCAGCTCTTTGGTATGGCTAGCGGGGGCGGGTGAGCAGTTCTTC.

This sequence joins TRBV5-1 and TRBJ1-3; a possible D gene is TRBD1 (5 bases). Between the trimmed V and J ends, which lost 5 bases and 0 bases, there was a span of 9 bases. This CDR3 has 14 amino acids. Germline V gene lookup returns CDR1 SGHRS and CDR2 YFSETQ. The CDR3 reads CASRQASSGNTIYF. The CDR3 DNA reads TGCGCCAGCAGACAGGCCTCCTCTGGAAACACCATATATTTT.

This clone was recorded many times. The chain links TRBV7-9 to TRBJ2-5; D not resolved. Germline V gene data show CDR1 as SEHNR and CDR2 as FQNEAQ (reference sequence). There are 14 residues in the CDR3. V gave up 1 base and J gave up 7 bases, with 13 bases separating them. The CDR3 nucleotides are TGTGCCAGCAGCTTAGTATTCGCGGCCTCGACCCAGTACTTC. This encodes CASSLVFAASTQYF.

The gene calls are TRBV5-1 and TRBJ2-7; D remains unclear. V lost 2 bases to trimming and J lost 1 base, with 10 bases between them. Germline values: CDR1 SGHRS, CDR2 YFSETQ. The CDR3 totals 14 residues. CDR3 DNA: TGCGCCAGCAGCTTAAAGATGGCATCCTACGAGCAGTACTTC. Translating gives CASSLKMASYEQYF.

In its sample, this clone ranks as medium-sized (0.01 to 0.1%). The chain is built from TRBV11-3 and TRBJ2-1; D may be TRBD2 (5 bases). Germline loops: CDR1 SGHNT, CDR2 YENEEA. Trimming removed 1 base at V and 4 bases at J, with 5 bases between. The CDR3 length is 13 residues. The CDR3 nucleotides are TGTGCCAGCAGCTTAGCGGGGTACAATGAGCAGTTCTTC. This gives the protein CASSLAGYNEQFF. The whole variable domain, remainder taken from reference TRBV11-3 and TRBJ2-1, is EAGVVQSPRYKIIEKKQPVAFWCNPISGHNTLYWYLQNLGQGPELLIRYENEEAVDDSQLPKDRFSAERLKGVDSTLKIQPAELGDSAVYLCASSLAGYNEQFFGPGTRLTVL.

This sequence joins TRBV2 and TRBJ1-3, with TRBD1 as a possible D gene (6 bases). CDR1 is SNHLY and CDR2 is FYNNEI in the germline V gene. Deletions cut 2 bases from V and 0 bases from J, with 14 bases between. This CDR3 has 17 residues. The CDR3 here is CASSERSEGHSGNTIYF. The CDR3 DNA follows: TGTGCCAGCAGTGAAAGGTCGGAGGGACACTCTGGAAACACCATATATTTT.

The chain has TRBV7-6 and TRBJ2-2, with 8 bases that match TRBD2. Germline CDR1 and CDR2: SGHVS and FNYEAQ. V lost 5 bases and J lost 7; bases outside the gene matches: 12. The CDR3 is 16 residues long. CDR3 residues: CASSAFPGGEVGELFF. The CDR3 nucleotides are TGTGCCAGCAGCGCCTTTCCCGGGGGGGAAGTCGGGGAGCTGTTTTTT.

In its sample, this clone was seen once. The V gene is TRBV2, the J gene TRBJ1-5, with D unclear. This CDR3 has 14 residues. Germline V lookup: CDR1 SNHLY, CDR2 FYNNEI. V was trimmed by 5 bases and J by 1 base, leaving 9 bases between them. The CDR3 loop is CASSLEGSNQPQHF. CDR3 DNA sequence: TGTGCCAGCAGTCTCGAAGGGAGCAATCAGCCCCAGCATTTT.

The rearrangement joins TRBV12-2 to TRBJ2-7; the D call TRBD2 from the table was never checked on the DNA. TRBV12-2 represents a pseudogene. The CDR3 is 14 amino acids. This CDR3 reads CASRTTGTSGEQYF. CDR3 DNA: TGTGCAAGTCGCACCACCGGGACTAGCGGGGAGCAGTACTTC.